These 10 T cell receptor beta chains were sequenced from one sample in a study of T cells in Graves' hyperthyroidism and ophthalmopathy. Amplification yielded TCR beta CDR3 regions, with RNA transcripts as the source. The HTBI primer set was used in a first-round RT-PCR of the TCR CDR3. MiXCR, run by TCRdb on the multiplex PCR reads, gives a single entry per CDR3 protein. The sample lists approximately 420,000 distinct CDR3 sequences; about an eighth were seen once. Sequencing used blood. The source is a woman between 18 and 29 years old with Graves' hyperthyroidism.

This clonotype was seen repeatedly, ten times or more. The rearrangement uses TRBV20-1 and TRBJ2-5; D gene ambiguous. The CDR3 contains 12 residues. V was cut by 0 bases and J by 12 bases, with 14 bases left in between. Germline V gene data show CDR1 as DFQATT and CDR2 as SNEGSKA (reference sequence). The CDR3 DNA sequence: TGCAGTGCTAGAGATCGGGCAAAGGACGAGTACTTC. Translation gives CSARDRAKDEYF.

This clonotype occurred many times. The rearrangement uses TRBV6-2 or TRBV6-3 and TRBJ1-5, with 7 bases lining up with TRBD1. Germline lookup yields CDR1 MNHEY and CDR2 SVGEGT. V lost 2 bases and J lost 5; bases outside the gene matches: 6. CDR3 length: 15 residues. In DNA, the CDR3 is TGTGCCAGCAGTTACCAGAGGGGGCGAGATCAGCCCCAGCATTTT. Its protein product is CASSYQRGRDQPQHF.

V and J are TRBV5-6 and TRBJ1-2; no definite D call. CDR3 size: 14 residues. The V and J ends lost 2 bases and 8 bases respectively, with 16 bases between them. The germline CDR1 and CDR2 sequences are SGHDT and YYEEEE. The CDR3 here is CASSLPKRSEGYTF. The CDR3 coding sequence is TGTGCCAGCAGCTTACCAAAACGGTCGGAGGGCTACACCTTC.

This clonotype was counted at least ten times. The chain recombines TRBV20-1 with TRBJ2-1; no firm D call. With 0 bases removed from V and 5 bases from J, the gap between germline ends came to 8 bases. Germline values: CDR1 DFQATT, CDR2 SNEGSKA (reference sequence). This CDR3 is built from 13 residues. As DNA, the CDR3 is TGCAGTGCTAGAGATTTTTCGGACAATGAGCAGTTCTTC. This gives the protein CSARDFSDNEQFF.

This clonotype was recorded many times. The chain is built from TRBV6-1 and TRBJ2-1; D is ambiguous. Germline CDR1 reads MNHNS; CDR2 reads SASEGT. Trimming removed 8 bases from V and 2 bases from J, with 13 bases in between. CDR3 length: 14 amino acids. The CDR3 spells CASGRRTTYNEQFF. In nucleotides, the CDR3 is TGTGCCAGCGGACGCCGAACTACCTACAATGAGCAGTTCTTC.

This clonotype was observed at least ten times. V is TRBV11-2 and J is TRBJ2-1, with 9 nucleotides matching TRBD1. The V gene end was trimmed by 5 bases and the J gene end by 7 bases; junction bases not matched to a gene: 3. Germline values: CDR1 SGHAT, CDR2 FQNNGV. The CDR3 has 13 amino acids. The CDR3 sequence is CASSKGTGNEQFF. The CDR3, as DNA: TGTGCCAGCAGCAAAGGGACAGGGAATGAGCAGTTCTTC.

Comment on this clonotype: The junction departs from the called germline gene at one end, perhaps through a read error. The chain uses TRBV7-7 and TRBJ2-7, with 7 nucleotides matching TRBD2. CDR1 is SSHAT, CDR2 FNYEAQ, per germline (reference sequence). This CDR3 comprises 15 residues. CDR3 DNA sequence: TGTGCTAGCAGCGCCGGACTAGGTTCCTCCTACGAGCAGTACTTC. Encoded protein: CASSAGLGSSYEQYF.

The chain uses TRBV4-2 and TRBJ1-2; the match to TRBD1 covers 9 bases. Trimming at V came to 6 bases and at J to 4 bases, leaving 6 bases not matched to a gene. Germline loops: CDR1 LGHNA, CDR2 YNFKEQ. The CDR3 runs to 14 residues. CDR3 loop: CASSRTGEVYGYTF. The CDR3 DNA sequence: TGTGCCAGCAGTCGGACAGGGGAAGTCTATGGCTACACCTTC.

This clonotype was picked up many times. The chain has TRBV6-5 and TRBJ1-5; the D gene is possibly TRBD1 (5 bases). This CDR3 is built from 18 residues. Trimming shortened V by 0 bases and J by 0 bases, and 15 bases separated the two germline ends. Looked up from germline, CDR1 is MNHEY and CDR2 is SVGAGI. The CDR3 region has the DNA TGTGCCAGCAGTTACTCGAGCCGGGGCGGCTATAGCAATCAGCCCCAGCATTTT. This gives the protein CASSYSSRGGYSNQPQHF.

V is TRBV5-1 and J is TRBJ1-6, with 9 bases matching TRBD1. CDR1 SGHRS and CDR2 YFSETQ come from the germline V gene. Trimming removed 2 bases from V and 11 bases from J; junction bases left unmatched: 5. This CDR3 region has 14 residues. The CDR3 sequence is CASSLRTGVPPLHF. CDR3 sequence (DNA): TGCGCCAGCAGCTTAAGGACAGGGGTGCCACCCCTCCACTTT.